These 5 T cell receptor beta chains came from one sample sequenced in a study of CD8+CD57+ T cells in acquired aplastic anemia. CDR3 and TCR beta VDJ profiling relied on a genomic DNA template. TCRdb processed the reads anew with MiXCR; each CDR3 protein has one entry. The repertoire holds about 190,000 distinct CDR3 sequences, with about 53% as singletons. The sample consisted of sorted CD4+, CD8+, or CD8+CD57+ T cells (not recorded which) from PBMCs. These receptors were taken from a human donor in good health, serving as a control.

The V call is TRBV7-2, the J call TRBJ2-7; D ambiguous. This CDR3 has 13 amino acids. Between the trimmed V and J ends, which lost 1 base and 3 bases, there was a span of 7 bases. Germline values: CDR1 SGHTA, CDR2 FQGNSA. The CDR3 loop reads CASSLGAFYEQYF. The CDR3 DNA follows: TGTGCCAGCAGCTTAGGTGCGTTCTACGAGCAGTACTTC.

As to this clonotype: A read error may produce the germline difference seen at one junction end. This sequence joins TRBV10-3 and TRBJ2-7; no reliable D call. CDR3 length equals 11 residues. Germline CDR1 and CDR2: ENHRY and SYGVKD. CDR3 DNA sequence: TGTGCCACCAGTGACTGCGGCGAGCAGTACTTC. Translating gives CATSDCGEQYF.

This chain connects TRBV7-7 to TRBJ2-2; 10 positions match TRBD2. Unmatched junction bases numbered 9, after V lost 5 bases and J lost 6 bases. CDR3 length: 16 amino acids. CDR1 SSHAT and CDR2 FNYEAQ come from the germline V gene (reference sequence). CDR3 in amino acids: CASSPTSGNTAGELFF. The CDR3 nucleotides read TGTGCCAGCAGCCCAACTAGCGGGAATACAGCCGGGGAGCTGTTTTTT.

CDR3 nucleotides: TGTGCTAGTGGTTTGGGTGAAAAACTGTTTTTT. This sequence encodes CASGLGEKLFF. The chain is built from TRBV12-3 or TRBV12-4 and TRBJ1-4; D is ambiguous. CDR3 length: 11 amino acids.

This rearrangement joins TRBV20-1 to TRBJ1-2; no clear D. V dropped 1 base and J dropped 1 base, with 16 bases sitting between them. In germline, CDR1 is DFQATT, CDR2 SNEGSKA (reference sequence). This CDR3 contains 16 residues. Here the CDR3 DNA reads TGCAGTGCTAGAGGTTGGGCCCGAGCCGTTAACTATGGCTACACCTTC. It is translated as CSARGWARAVNYGYTF.